Shown below are 30 T cell receptor beta chains from a single sample sequenced in a study of shared clonotypes between healthy human individuals. This table comes from immunoSEQ multiplex PCR, and its TCRdb copy is limited to in-frame clones, with some not included. Of under 2,500,000 clones in the sample, 90% to 96% were seen once. Sequenced material: naive CD4+ T cells sorted from blood. The subset denotes: CD45RA+ positively selected. These receptors were taken from a man younger than 35 in good health.

The rearrangement uses TRBV10-1 and TRBJ2-1; D is ambiguous. Trimming stripped 6 bases from V and 9 bases from J, with 12 bases between. Germline values: CDR1 WNHNN, CDR2 SYGVQD (reference sequence). The CDR3 consists of 12 residues. The CDR3 sequence: CASSPRPGEQFF. In DNA form, the CDR3 reads TGCGCCAGCAGCCCCAGACCCGGTGAGCAGTTCTTC.

This sequence joins TRBV2 and TRBJ2-7, with a possible D match to TRBD2 (6 bases). Germline lookup yields CDR1 SNHLY and CDR2 FYNNEI. This CDR3 is built from 14 residues. V was shortened by 7 bases and J by 0 bases, with 13 bases between the two germline ends. The CDR3 is CASNLDGSSYEQYF. The CDR3 DNA sequence: TGTGCCAGCAACCTGGACGGGAGCTCCTACGAGCAGTACTTC.

J is TRBJ1-1 and V is TRBV6-4, with 9 nucleotides matching TRBD1. Germline CDR1 is MRHNA and CDR2 is SNTAGT. The J segment lost 1 base and the V segment lost 5 bases, leaving 11 bases of the junction unmatched. The CDR3 loop spans 17 amino acids. CDR3 DNA: TGTGCCAGCAGTTGCCATGGGACAGGGACGGAGAACACTGAAGCTTTCTTT. The encoded protein is CASSCHGTGTENTEAFF.

The chain uses TRBV28 and TRBJ2-7; D is unclear. Per the germline V gene, CDR1 is MDHEN and CDR2 is SYDVKM. CDR3 length: 12 amino acids. V shed 2 bases and J shed 4 bases, with 6 bases lying between them. The CDR3 sequence is CASSLGLYEQYF. In DNA form, the CDR3 reads TGTGCCAGCAGTTTAGGGCTTTACGAGCAGTACTTC.

The V and J genes are TRBV7-3 and TRBJ1-1; TRBD1 might be the D (6 bases). Trimming removed 5 bases at V and 3 bases at J, with 16 bases between. The CDR3 totals 15 residues. CDR1 is SGHTA, CDR2 FQGTGA, per germline. The CDR3 spells CASSRTGSTDTEAFF. The DNA of the CDR3 is TGTGCCAGCAGCCGAACAGGGAGCACGGACACTGAAGCTTTCTTT.

Of note for this clone: This specimen includes other DNA sequences encoding the same CDR3. The chain couples TRBV6-1 to TRBJ1-5; the D is unclear. Per germline, CDR1 MNHNS and CDR2 SASEGT. The V end was cut by 2 bases, the J end by 7 bases, with 3 bases between. CDR3 length: 11 residues. CDR3 nucleotides: TGTGCCAGCAGTGAAATACAGCCCCAGCATTTT. This encodes CASSEIQPQHF.

The V and J genes are TRBV6-1 and TRBJ1-4, with D perhaps TRBD1 (6 bases). The ends were cut back, 1 base at V and 5 bases at J, with 11 bases in the middle. The CDR3 totals 15 residues. The germline gives CDR1 MNHNS, CDR2 SASEGT. DNA of the CDR3: TGTGCCAGCAGTGAAGAACCAGGGGTAAATGAAAAACTGTTTTTT. Amino acid sequence: CASSEEPGVNEKLFF.

The genes are TRBV19 and TRBJ2-5, with 11 bases matching TRBD1. Germline CDR1 reads LNHDA; CDR2 reads SQIVND (reference sequence). V trimming: 4 bases; J trimming: 5 bases; junction bases outside the gene matches: 3. CDR3 length: 14 residues. The CDR3 here is CASSRTGGWETQYF. In DNA form, the CDR3 reads TGTGCCAGTAGTAGGACAGGGGGCTGGGAGACCCAGTACTTC.

The chain uses TRBV6-5 and TRBJ2-5; TRBD1 agrees at 7 bases. The CDR3 spans 15 residues. From germline, CDR1 is MNHEY and CDR2 SVGAGI. The V and J ends lost 6 bases and 2 bases, in that order; junction bases with no gene match: 9. The CDR3: CASRKNRGRQETQYF. The CDR3 region has the DNA TGTGCCAGCAGGAAAAACAGGGGCCGACAAGAGACCCAGTACTTC.

This clone came up once. The chain combines TRBV18 with TRBJ1-1; D unclear. Germline V CDR1 and CDR2: KGHSH, LQKENI. V lost 3 bases and J 0 bases, leaving 8 bases between the germline ends. The CDR3 loop spans 14 amino acids. CDR3 DNA sequence: TGTGCCAGCTCACCTAGGGCCTTGAACACTGAAGCTTTCTTT. This codes for CASSPRALNTEAFF.

The chain carries TRBV9 and TRBJ1-2; unclear D gene. The V end lost 0 bases, the J end lost 4 bases, and 7 bases lay between the germline ends. This CDR3 spans 13 amino acids. In germline, CDR1 is SGDLS, CDR2 YYNGEE. CDR3 sequence: CASSVDGFYGYTF. The CDR3 bases are TGTGCCAGCAGCGTAGACGGGTTCTATGGCTACACCTTC.

V is TRBV5-1 and J is TRBJ1-6, with 7 positions matching TRBD1. From germline, CDR1 is SGHRS and CDR2 YFSETQ. This CDR3 has 15 amino acids. The V segment lost 7 bases and the J segment 5 bases; nucleotides outside the gene matches: 9. The CDR3: CASHTGTANNSPLHF. CDR3 DNA sequence: TGCGCCAGCCATACCGGGACAGCTAATAATTCACCCCTCCACTTT.

The genes are TRBV5-1 and TRBJ2-4; D may be TRBD2 (6 bases). The germline V gene has CDR1 SGHRS and CDR2 YFSETQ. Trimming pared 4 bases from V and 7 bases from J, leaving 18 bases between. The CDR3 covers 15 residues. DNA for the CDR3: TGCGCCAGCAGCACGGACGGGACTTATCTCAACATTCAGTACTTC. This encodes CASSTDGTYLNIQYF.

This clone was seen a handful of times. The genes are TRBV27 and TRBJ1-2, with TRBD1 identical over 8 bases. V lost 6 bases and J lost 5; bases outside the gene matches: 5. This CDR3 spans 13 amino acids. Germline CDR1 is MNHEY and CDR2 is SMNVEV (reference sequence). The CDR3 nucleotides are TGTGCCAGCAGGCTTACAGGGGGGTATGGCTACACCTTC. Residues: CASRLTGGYGYTF.

The J gene is TRBJ2-4, the V gene TRBV18; D remains unclear. Trimming removed 4 bases from V and 0 bases from J, with 16 bases in between. Germline V gives CDR1 KGHSH, CDR2 LQKENI. This CDR3 is built from 17 residues. CDR3 protein: CASSLRSDEAAKNIQYF. The CDR3 coding sequence is TGTGCCAGCTCACTGCGGTCGGATGAAGCAGCCAAAAACATTCAGTACTTC.

This chain uses TRBV4-3 with TRBJ2-6, with 9 bases lining up with TRBD2. CDR3 length: 18 amino acids. Germline-derived CDR1 and CDR2 are LGHNA and YSLEER. With V trimmed by 0 bases and J by 1 base, 4 bases remained unmatched. The CDR3 sequence: CASSQDYSGSSGANVLTF. In DNA, the CDR3 is TGCGCCAGCAGCCAAGATTATAGCGGGAGTTCTGGGGCCAACGTCCTGACTTTC.

This clone was seen only once. The rearrangement joins TRBV6-6 to TRBJ2-1, with 7 bases identical to TRBD2. V gave up 7 bases and J gave up 6 bases; unmatched junction bases: 12. Germline CDR1 MNHNY, CDR2 SVGAGI (reference sequence). The CDR3 extends over 15 amino acids. CDR3 nucleotides: TGTGCCAGCACTACCTCCCACCCTAGCGGCAATGAGCAGTTCTTC. It codes for CASTTSHPSGNEQFF.

This chain links TRBV27 with TRBJ2-2; D remains unclear. V was shortened by 8 bases and J by 8 bases, with 9 bases between the two germline ends. Germline lookup yields CDR1 MNHEY and CDR2 SMNVEV (reference sequence). The CDR3 length is 11 residues. The CDR3 is CASPTAGELFF. CDR3 DNA sequence: TGTGCCAGCCCAACTGCTGGGGAGCTGTTTTTT.

In the case of this clone: Other DNA sequences in this specimen translate into the identical CDR3. The chain combines TRBV30 with TRBJ1-1; D may be TRBD1 (6 bases). V dropped 0 bases and J dropped 1 base, with 9 bases sitting between them. CDR3 length equals 14 residues. In germline, CDR1 is GTSNPN, CDR2 SVGIG (reference sequence). The DNA of the CDR3 is TGTGCCTGGAGTGTACAGGGAAGGAACACTGAAGCTTTCTTT. Translating gives CAWSVQGRNTEAFF.

V and J are TRBV21-1 and TRBJ2-2. TRBV21-1 is annotated as a pseudogene. The CDR3 is made up of 19 amino acids. CDR3 DNA: TGTGCCAGCAGCAACTTACCAAAGCCCCAGGATCGGGACACCGGGGAGCTGTTTTTT. It specifies CASSNLPKPQDRDTGELFF.

V usage is TRBV6-5 and J usage is TRBJ1-1, with TRBD1 as a possible D gene (6 bases). The CDR3 spans 12 residues. Germline CDR1 MNHEY, CDR2 SVGAGI. Between the trimmed V and J ends, which lost 6 bases and 8 bases, there was a span of 13 bases. The CDR3 sequence is CASRAQGGEAFF. In nucleotides, the CDR3 is TGTGCCAGCAGGGCACAGGGAGGGGAAGCTTTCTTT.

A word on this clone: This same CDR3 is encoded by further DNA sequences in the sample. The chain has TRBV5-1 and TRBJ2-3, with D unresolved. This CDR3 is 14 amino acids long. The V and J ends lost 0 bases and 0 bases respectively, with 5 bases between them. Germline CDR1 and CDR2: SGHRS and YFSETQ. CDR3 in amino acids: CASSLVTSTDTQYF. CDR3 bases: TGCGCCAGCAGCTTGGTTACCAGCACAGATACGCAGTATTTT.

This rearrangement joins TRBV2 to TRBJ2-2; no reliable D call. Between the trimmed V and J ends, which lost 7 bases and 5 bases, there was a span of 8 bases. Germline values: CDR1 SNHLY, CDR2 FYNNEI. The CDR3 sequence is 12 residues long. CDR3 coding DNA: TGTGCCAGCACGGACGCAACCGGGGAGCTGTTTTTT. Amino acid sequence: CASTDATGELFF.

The V and J genes are TRBV4-1 and TRBJ1-1; unclear D gene. Germline CDR1 and CDR2: MGHRA and YSYEKL. The V end was cut by 0 bases, the J end by 11 bases, with 16 bases between. This CDR3 has 14 residues. Here the CDR3 DNA reads TGCGCCAGCAGCCAAGACCAGGACCCACTGGGGGCTTTCTTT. Amino acids: CASSQDQDPLGAFF.

The sample holds one count of this clone. This sequence joins TRBV6-5 and TRBJ1-2, with TRBD1 as a possible D gene (6 bases). V lost 6 bases, J lost 0 bases, and 14 bases lay in between. This CDR3 has 15 residues. CDR1 is MNHEY, CDR2 SVGAGI, per germline. CDR3 loop: CASSDGQLSNYGYTF. The CDR3 DNA is TGTGCCAGCAGCGATGGACAGCTATCTAACTATGGCTACACCTTC.

This clone appeared a few times. The J gene is TRBJ1-1, the V gene TRBV9; no firm D call. The V end lost 0 bases, the J end lost 0 bases, and 12 bases lay between the germline ends. This CDR3 has 16 amino acids. Germline loops: CDR1 SGDLS, CDR2 YYNGEE. The CDR3 DNA sequence: TGTGCCAGCAGCGTAGTGCAGGAAGGAATGAACACTGAAGCTTTCTTT. Translated: CASSVVQEGMNTEAFF.

The chain couples TRBV11-2 to TRBJ1-4; 10 bases are shared with TRBD1. With V trimmed by 5 bases and J by 7 bases, 7 bases remained unmatched. CDR1 is SGHAT, CDR2 FQNNGV, per germline. This CDR3 has 15 residues. DNA of the CDR3: TGTGCCAGCAGCCCCCCGGGACAGGGGAGTGAAAAACTGTTTTTT. This gives the protein CASSPPGQGSEKLFF.

The rearrangement links TRBV7-2 to TRBJ2-5; D remains unclear. This CDR3 is built from 12 residues. Trimming stripped 5 bases from V and 3 bases from J, with 7 bases between. Germline V lookup: CDR1 SGHTA, CDR2 FQGNSA. CDR3 DNA sequence: TGTGCCAGCAGCCCCACGGAAGAGACCCAGTACTTC. Its protein is CASSPTEETQYF.

This rearrangement joins TRBV18 to TRBJ2-1, with 13 positions matching TRBD2. From germline, CDR1 is KGHSH and CDR2 LQKENI. The V segment lost 5 bases and the J segment 5 bases; nucleotides outside the gene matches: 3. The CDR3 sequence is 15 residues long. CDR3 in amino acids: CASSFGLAGDNEQFF. For the CDR3, the DNA is TGTGCCAGCTCATTCGGACTAGCGGGAGACAATGAGCAGTTCTTC. The full variable domain, its missing parts supplied by reference TRBV18 and TRBJ2-1, is NAGVMQNPRHLVRRRGQEARLRCSPMKGHSHVYWYRQLPEEGLKFMVYLQKENIIDESGMPKERFSAEFPKEGPSILRIQQVVRGDSAAYFCASSFGLAGDNEQFFGPGTRLTVL.

The chain links TRBV10-3 to TRBJ1-1; 9 bases are shared with TRBD1. The CDR3 is made up of 16 amino acids. Germline lookup yields CDR1 ENHRY and CDR2 SYGVKD. The junction had 7 bases not matched to a gene; V was cut back by 5 bases and J by 0 bases. The DNA of the CDR3 is TGTGCCATCAGTTCGGGAACAGGGGGCCTGAACACTGAAGCTTTCTTT. Its protein is CAISSGTGGLNTEAFF.